This T cell receptor beta chain was captured by sequencing in a study of blood T cell repertoires in COVID-19. The wider study: In each case, the material was cDNA or gDNA derived from T cells, B-cell-depleted T cells, or PBMCs.

Looked up from germline, CDR1 is MDHEN and CDR2 is SYDVKM. J gave up 0 bases and V 4 bases, and 12 bases lay outside the gene matches. This CDR3 comprises 18 residues. Per the study methods: Nucleated cell number was recorded as an estimate derived from reference gene primer amplification. Libraries were prepared by immunoSEQ multiplex PCR; TCRdb keeps only in-frame clonotypes and omits some of them. V, J and clone size are taken as reported in that table, and D and trimming were inferred from the DNA itself. The sample holds 400,000 or so clones, around 90% seen once. Those who participated ranged in age from about 18 to 89 years and resided in about 24 US areas. The study assigned cohorts using participant-reported clinical history.

The V call is TRBV28, the J call TRBJ1-3; 7 bases are a match to TRBD1. This TCR was recovered from a woman in her thirties or forties with acute COVID-19. What was sequenced was PBMCs or T cells enriched from blood (not recorded which). The CDR3 coding sequence is TGTGCCAGCAGTTCCCCCCCAGGGGGAGCCACCTCTGGAAACACCATATATTTT. Translating gives CASSSPPGGATSGNTIYF. Drawing the rest from reference TRBV28 and TRBJ1-3, the complete variable domain is DVKVTQSSRYLVKRTGEKVFLECVQDMDHENMFWYRQDPGLGLRLIYFSYDVKMKEKGDIPEGYSVSREKKERFSLILESASTNQTSMYLCASSSPPGGATSGNTIYFGEGSWLTVV.